Below, 8 T cell receptor beta chains from the same sample are listed, as sequenced in a study of blood T cell repertoires in COVID-19. TCRdb keeps only in-frame clones here, not all; method: immunoSEQ multiplex PCR. The table includes 150,000 to 250,000 clones, about four fifths detected once. Input material: PBMCs or T cells enriched from blood (not recorded which). The receptors here all came from a man between 40 and 49 years old who had recovered from COVID-19.

The gene calls are TRBV28 and TRBJ2-7; 7 bases agree with TRBD2. This CDR3 contains 14 residues. Germline assignment: CDR1 MDHEN and CDR2 SYDVKM. V was pared by 3 bases and J by 3 bases, with 5 bases of the junction left unmatched. The CDR3 spells CASSLGEGFYEQYF. The CDR3 nucleotides read TGTGCCAGCAGTTTGGGGGAGGGGTTCTACGAGCAGTACTTC.

The rearrangement links TRBV4-1 to TRBJ1-1; TRBD1 agrees at 7 bases. CDR3 length equals 14 residues. Germline CDR1 reads MGHRA; CDR2 reads YSYEKL. V lost 4 bases, J lost 2 bases, and 4 bases stayed unmatched. The CDR3 region is CASSLRDSNTEAFF. Written as DNA, the CDR3 is TGCGCCAGCAGCCTCCGGGACAGCAACACTGAAGCTTTCTTT.

J is TRBJ1-1 and V is TRBV18, with D perhaps matching TRBD1 (5 bases). Germline loops: CDR1 KGHSH, CDR2 LQKENI. CDR3 length: 13 residues. V lost 2 bases, J lost 11 bases, and 15 bases lay in between. The CDR3 loop is CASSPSDTRAAFF. The CDR3 nucleotides read TGTGCCAGCTCACCATCAGACACCAGGGCGGCTTTCTTT.

The chain employs TRBV4-3 and TRBJ1-1; 8 bases map to TRBD1. The junction had 11 bases not matched to a gene; V was cut back by 5 bases and J by 0 bases. Germline lookup yields CDR1 LGHNA and CDR2 YSLEER. The CDR3 loop spans 17 amino acids. DNA for the CDR3: TGCGCCAGCAGCGCATACGGGACAGGTACCATGAACACTGAAGCTTTCTTT. Amino acid sequence: CASSAYGTGTMNTEAFF.

V usage is TRBV4-3 and J usage is TRBJ2-7; 8 bases align to TRBD2. Germline CDR1 reads LGHNA; CDR2 reads YSLEER. Trimming took 0 bases from V and 2 from J; bases not matched to a gene: 6. This CDR3 region has 16 residues. CDR3: CASSQETGGVAYEQYF. CDR3 coding DNA: TGCGCCAGCAGCCAAGAGACCGGGGGGGTCGCCTACGAGCAGTACTTC.

The gene calls are TRBV4-1 and TRBJ1-4; D might be TRBD1 (6 bases). Germline V gene sequence: CDR1 MGHRA, CDR2 YSYEKL. The V end was cut by 3 bases, the J end by 6 bases, with 20 bases between. CDR3 length: 17 residues. The DNA for the CDR3 is TGCGCCAGCAGCCAGTCGGGGCTTCGACAGGTCGATGAAAAACTGTTTTTT. Residues: CASSQSGLRQVDEKLFF.

This clone was detected once. The chain employs TRBV25-1 and TRBJ1-2; 7 bases are shared with TRBD1. Germline CDR1 is MGHDK and CDR2 is SYGVNS. The CDR3 loop spans 13 amino acids. CDR3: CVHEGAWNYGYTF. CDR3 in DNA: TGTGTCCACGAGGGGGCTTGGAACTATGGCTACACCTTC.

This clone was recorded at least ten times. V and J are TRBV4-1 and TRBJ2-7, with TRBD1 as a possible D gene (5 bases). The CDR3 spans 13 residues. Germline CDR1 MGHRA, CDR2 YSYEKL. The V end lost 4 bases, the J end lost 6 bases, and 13 bases lay between the germline ends. The DNA of the CDR3 is TGCGCCAGCAGCCGGAACAAGGGGTTCGAGCAGTACTTC. Translating gives CASSRNKGFEQYF.